The 9 T cell receptor beta chains given below trace back to one sample, sequenced in a study of blood T cell repertoires in COVID-19. Generated by immunoSEQ multiplex PCR, the TCRdb table keeps only in-frame clones and is missing some. Of 110,000 or so clones listed, around 83% are singletons. The sample was peripheral blood. Source of these receptors: a man aged 40-50 years with acute or convalescent COVID-19.

The chain combines TRBV7-9 with TRBJ2-7; no reliable D call. The CDR3 is 14 amino acids. Trimming took 1 base from V and 5 from J, leaving 12 bases between them. Germline V gene sequence: CDR1 SEHNR, CDR2 FQNEAQ (reference sequence). CDR3 sequence reads: CASSLDTRGNEQYF. CDR3 nucleotides: TGTGCCAGCAGCTTAGACACCAGAGGAAACGAGCAGTACTTC.

The chain combines TRBV5-1 with TRBJ1-4; tentative D call: TRBD1 (5 bases). This CDR3 region has 14 residues. Germline-derived CDR1 and CDR2 are SGHRS and YFSETQ. The V gene lost 4 bases and the J gene lost 7 bases, with 14 bases spanning the gap. The CDR3 loop is CASSVQGLAEKLFF. The CDR3 nucleotides are TGCGCCAGCAGCGTCCAGGGCTTGGCTGAAAAACTGTTTTTT.

For this clone: Different DNA sequences within this sample yield the same CDR3. V gene TRBV5-1 combines with J gene TRBJ2-6; 9 bases match TRBD1. This CDR3 spans 17 amino acids. The V and J ends lost 1 base and 0 bases, in that order; junction bases with no gene match: 2. The germline gives CDR1 SGHRS, CDR2 YFSETQ. The CDR3 DNA sequence: TGCGCCAGCAGCTTGACAGGGGGCTCCTCTGGGGCCAACGTCCTGACTTTC. Its translation: CASSLTGGSSGANVLTF.

The chain links TRBV7-9 to TRBJ2-3; 8 bases are a match to TRBD2. The V gene end was trimmed by 5 bases and the J gene end by 7 bases; junction bases not matched to a gene: 5. CDR1 and CDR2 (germline): SEHNR, FQNEAQ (reference sequence). The CDR3 is 13 residues long. As DNA, the CDR3 is TGTGCCAGCAGCCAAGGACTAGCACATACGCAGTATTTT. Encoded protein: CASSQGLAHTQYF.

V gene TRBV3-1 (or the pseudogene TRBV3-2) combines with J gene TRBJ2-5; TRBD1 agrees at 9 bases. CDR3 length equals 14 residues. V trimming: 4 bases; J trimming: 6 bases; junction bases outside the gene matches: 6. Germline V gene data show CDR1 as LGHDT and CDR2 as YNNKEL (reference sequence). CDR3 loop: CASSLRDREQTQYF. CDR3 in DNA: TGTGCCAGCAGCCTACGGGACAGGGAGCAGACCCAGTACTTC.

The chain links TRBV4-1 to TRBJ2-1; TRBD1 aligns across 10 bases. The CDR3 is 14 amino acids. Germline V gene lookup returns CDR1 MGHRA and CDR2 YSYEKL. J was trimmed by 6 bases and V by 4 bases; bases with no gene match: 3. As DNA, the CDR3 is TGCGCCAGCAGCCCGCGACAGGGGGCCAATGAGCAGTTCTTC. It translates to CASSPRQGANEQFF.

V is TRBV5-6 and J is TRBJ2-1; 7 nucleotides agree with TRBD2. From germline, CDR1 is SGHDT and CDR2 YYEEEE. This CDR3 region has 15 residues. V was pared by 2 bases and J by 6 bases, with 8 bases of the junction left unmatched. The CDR3 reads CASSFEQRGINEQFF. DNA for the CDR3: TGTGCCAGCAGCTTTGAGCAGCGGGGAATCAATGAGCAGTTCTTC. The full variable domain, its missing parts supplied by reference TRBV5-6 and TRBJ2-1, is DAGVTQSPTHLIKTRGQQVTLRCSPKSGHDTVSWYQQALGQGPQFIFQYYEEEERQRGNFPDRFSGHQFPNYSSELNVNALLLGDSALYLCASSFEQRGINEQFFGPGTRLTVL.

V gene TRBV7-8 combines with J gene TRBJ1-2, with 11 positions matching TRBD1. CDR1 is SGHVS and CDR2 is FQNEAQ in the germline V gene. This CDR3 has 15 amino acids. After removal of 5 bases from V and 3 bases from J, the junction contained 5 bases not matched to a gene. CDR3 sequence (DNA): TGTGCCAGCAGCATAGGACAGGGGGCTTACTATGGCTACACCTTC. As protein: CASSIGQGAYYGYTF.

The chain is built from TRBV30 and TRBJ2-3, with 9 positions matching TRBD2. V lost 0 bases, J lost 5 bases, and 9 bases stayed unmatched. CDR1 GTSNPN and CDR2 SVGIG come from the germline V gene (reference sequence). The CDR3 loop spans 16 amino acids. For the CDR3, the DNA is TGTGCCTGGAGTGTACTTCTAGCGGGGACCAAAGATACGCAGTATTTT. Protein: CAWSVLLAGTKDTQYF.